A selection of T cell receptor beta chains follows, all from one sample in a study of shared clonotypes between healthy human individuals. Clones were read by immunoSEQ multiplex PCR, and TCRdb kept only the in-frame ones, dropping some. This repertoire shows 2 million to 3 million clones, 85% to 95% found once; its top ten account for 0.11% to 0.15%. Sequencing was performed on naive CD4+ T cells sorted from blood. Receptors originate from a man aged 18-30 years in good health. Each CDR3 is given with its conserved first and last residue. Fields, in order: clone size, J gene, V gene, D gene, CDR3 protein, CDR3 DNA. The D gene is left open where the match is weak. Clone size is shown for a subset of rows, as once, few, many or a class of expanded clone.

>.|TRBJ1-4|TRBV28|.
CASSFSGIASNEKLFF
TGTGCCAGCAGTTTTTCGGGAATAGCATCTAATGAAAAACTGTTTTTT
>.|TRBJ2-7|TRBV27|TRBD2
CASSSLAGVAEQYF
TGTGCCAGCAGTTCCTTAGCGGGGGTGGCAGAGCAGTACTTC
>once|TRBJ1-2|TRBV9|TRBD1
CASSISGTGPYGYTF
TGTGCCAGCAGCATTTCCGGGACAGGGCCTTATGGCTACACCTTC
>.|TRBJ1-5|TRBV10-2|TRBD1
CASSGQGVSQPQHF
TGCGCCAGCAGCGGACAGGGGGTGAGTCAGCCCCAGCATTTT
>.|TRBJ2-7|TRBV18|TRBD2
CASSPPGLVYYEQYF
TGTGCCAGCTCACCCCCGGGACTAGTCTACTACGAGCAGTACTTC
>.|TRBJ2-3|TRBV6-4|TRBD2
CASSPSSGSSDTQYF
TGTGCCAGCAGTCCTTCCAGCGGGAGCTCAGATACGCAGTATTTT
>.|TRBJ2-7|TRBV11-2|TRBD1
CASSLTGTYEQYF
TGTGCCAGCAGCTTGACAGGGACCTACGAGCAGTACTTC
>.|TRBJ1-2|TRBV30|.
CAWSASGYSTYGYTF
TGTGCCTGGAGTGCTTCAGGGTATAGCACCTATGGCTACACCTTC
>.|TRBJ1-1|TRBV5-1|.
CASSRDTEGLNTEAFF
TGCGCCAGCAGCCGCGACACAGAGGGGCTGAACACTGAAGCTTTCTTT
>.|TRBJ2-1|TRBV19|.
CIGPWVAEVSYNEQFF
TGTATTGGCCCTTGGGTAGCGGAGGTGTCCTACAATGAGCAGTTCTTC
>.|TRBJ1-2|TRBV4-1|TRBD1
CASSQDRDRGGYTF
TGCGCCAGCAGCCAAGACCGGGACAGGGGAGGCTACACCTTC
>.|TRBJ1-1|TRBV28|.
CASNLGGANTEAFF
TGTGCCAGCAACCTCGGGGGGGCCAATACTGAAGCTTTCTTT
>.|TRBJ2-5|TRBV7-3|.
CASSLGGEETQYF
TGTGCCAGCAGCTTGGGCGGTGAAGAGACCCAGTACTTC
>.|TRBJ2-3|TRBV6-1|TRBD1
CASSERDSLFSSTDMQYF
TGTGCCAGCAGTGAGAGGGACAGTCTGTTTAGTAGCACAGATATGCAGTATTTT
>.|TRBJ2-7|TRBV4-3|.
CASSHPGQPYEQYF
TGCGCCAGCAGCCACCCTGGACAGCCCTACGAGCAGTACTTC
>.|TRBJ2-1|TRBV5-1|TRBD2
CASSLVASGFNEQFF
TGCGCCAGCAGCTTGGTCGCTAGCGGGTTCAATGAGCAGTTCTTC